This TCR beta chain was profiled in a study of T cells in Graves' hyperthyroidism and ophthalmopathy. Study information: Once the initial diagnosis was made, peripheral blood was obtained before any treatment. General study results and limits: Most thyroid clonotypes expanded above 0.001 appeared in blood too.

Researchers amplified the TCR beta CDR3 regions from RNA transcripts. HTBI primers drove first-round RT-PCR of the TCR CDR3. From the multiplex PCR reads, TCRdb called clonotypes with MiXCR, one entry per CDR3 protein. The sample holds around 370,000 distinct CDR3 sequences, roughly 18% seen once. Germline V gene sequence: CDR1 SGHRS, CDR2 YFSETQ. Unmatched junction bases numbered 17, after V lost 7 bases and J lost 8 bases. CDR3 size: 17 residues. This clonotype has ten or more counts. Its antigen is unidentified. Ophthalmopathy patients all had a Clinical Activity Score of at least 3, a NOSPECS grade of at least 4 and disease under 3 months old. Exclusion of a patient resulted from uncontrolled infection, other autoimmune disease, pregnancy or lactation.

This receptor was identified in a man younger than 35 with Graves' ophthalmopathy. The sample comprised blood. The V call is TRBV5-1, the J call TRBJ2-3, with TRBD1 matching over 12 bases. The CDR3 is CASYLGPGQGAQGTQYF. CDR3 bases: TGCGCCAGCTACTTAGGTCCGGGACAGGGGGCGCAAGGTACGCAGTATTTT.